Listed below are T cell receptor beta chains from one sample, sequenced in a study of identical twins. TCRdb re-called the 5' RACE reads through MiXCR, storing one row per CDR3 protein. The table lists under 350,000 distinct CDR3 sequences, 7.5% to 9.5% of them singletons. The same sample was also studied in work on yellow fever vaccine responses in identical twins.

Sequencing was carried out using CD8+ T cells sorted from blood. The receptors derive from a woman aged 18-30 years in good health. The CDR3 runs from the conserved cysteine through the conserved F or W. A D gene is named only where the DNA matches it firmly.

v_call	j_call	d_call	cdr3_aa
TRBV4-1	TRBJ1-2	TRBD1	CASSQVRGQDGYTF
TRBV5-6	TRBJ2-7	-	CASSWGPGAAEQYF
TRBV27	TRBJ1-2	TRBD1	CASSSYGGAGGSFNYGYTF
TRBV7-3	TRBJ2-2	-	CASSPQSGELFF
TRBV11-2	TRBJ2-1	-	CASSFMRGTSGEQFF
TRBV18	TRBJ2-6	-	CASSPVDGGANVLTF
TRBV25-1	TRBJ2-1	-	CASSESRIGYRSYNEQFF
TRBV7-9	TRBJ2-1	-	CASSLPLGPNNEQFF
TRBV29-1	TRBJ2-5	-	CSVEDPKGAGLEETQYF
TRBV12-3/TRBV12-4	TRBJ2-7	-	CASSLEVEPLSYEQYF
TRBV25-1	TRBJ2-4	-	CASNPGGDVDIQYF
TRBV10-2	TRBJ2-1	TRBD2	CASTAGGYNEQFF
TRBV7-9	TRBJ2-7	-	CASSHGLVGSSYEQYF
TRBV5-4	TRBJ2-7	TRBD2	CASSLDLGLAGEPSYEQYF